This passage covers 22 T cell receptor beta chains from one sample sequenced in a study of shared clonotypes between healthy human individuals. Libraries were prepared by immunoSEQ multiplex PCR; TCRdb keeps only in-frame clonotypes and omits some of them. The table includes roughly 500,000 clones, 75% to 85% detected once. The sample was PBMCs. Source of these receptors: a woman aged 40 to 50 in good health. Some clones in this sample may be carry-over from other donors' samples.

The chain has TRBV28 and TRBJ1-5; 7 nucleotides agree with TRBD1. Per germline, CDR1 MDHEN and CDR2 SYDVKM. This CDR3 region has 16 residues. With V trimmed by 6 bases and J by 6 bases, 14 bases remained unmatched. The chain's CDR3 is CASSLELGQVLQPQHF. DNA for the CDR3: TGTGCCAGCAGCTTGGAACTAGGACAGGTTCTTCAGCCCCAGCATTTT.

This sequence joins TRBV4-2 and TRBJ2-2; D not certain. Per the germline V gene, CDR1 is LGHNA and CDR2 is YNFKEQ. V shed 0 bases and J shed 0 bases, with 14 bases lying between them. CDR3 size: 18 residues. CDR3 bases: TGTGCCAGCAGCCAAGATCCTGCCTCTAGTCCGAACACCGGGGAGCTGTTTTTT. It codes for CASSQDPASSPNTGELFF.

The V gene is TRBV7-8, the J gene TRBJ2-7; possibly TRBD1 for D (6 bases). The germline V gene encodes CDR1 SGHVS and CDR2 FQNEAQ. This CDR3 has 14 amino acids. The V end lost 5 bases, the J end lost 0 bases, and 11 bases lay between the germline ends. CDR3 in DNA: TGTGCCAGCAGCGCGACAGGAAGCTCCTACGAGCAGTACTTC. Translated, it gives CASSATGSSYEQYF.

With respect to this clone: The same CDR3 arises from other DNA sequences in this sample as well. The chain employs TRBV7-2 and TRBJ2-5; D is unresolved. The CDR3 has 13 amino acids. Trimming removed 1 base from V and 5 bases from J, with 8 bases in between. From germline, CDR1 is SGHTA and CDR2 FQGNSA. Written as DNA, the CDR3 is TGTGCCAGCAGCTTAGTTCCGCGGGAGACCCAGTACTTC. This gives the protein CASSLVPRETQYF.

This clone has more than one count but fewer than ten. This chain joins TRBV30 and TRBJ2-1; 13 positions match TRBD2. Germline V CDR1 and CDR2: GTSNPN, SVGIG (reference sequence). V lost 3 bases to trimming and J lost 4 bases; unmatched junction nucleotides: 21. The CDR3 sequence is 21 residues long. The chain's CDR3 is CAWSGEPGLAGLHAYYNEQFF. CDR3 in DNA: TGTGCCTGGAGCGGAGAGCCGGGACTAGCGGGACTCCACGCGTATTACAATGAGCAGTTCTTC.

This clone has just one count. The chain has TRBV9 and TRBJ2-2; unclear D gene. CDR3 length: 14 amino acids. V shed 4 bases and J shed 0 bases, with 7 bases lying between them. CDR1 is SGDLS and CDR2 is YYNGEE in the germline V gene. The CDR3 DNA is TGTGCCAGCAGCTTGACACCGAACACCGGGGAGCTGTTTTTT. Translation: CASSLTPNTGELFF.

The genes are TRBV11-2 and TRBJ1-3; D is perhaps TRBD1 (5 bases). The CDR3 consists of 14 residues. Germline values: CDR1 SGHAT, CDR2 FQNNGV. V dropped 7 bases and J dropped 4 bases, with 14 bases sitting between them. The CDR3 loop reads CASNFGTYGNTIYF. The CDR3 nucleotides are TGTGCCAGCAACTTCGGGACTTACGGAAACACCATATATTTT.

This clone was counted once. The V call is TRBV5-1, the J call TRBJ2-7; D is perhaps TRBD1 (6 bases). The CDR3 spans 13 residues. Germline V gene lookup returns CDR1 SGHRS and CDR2 YFSETQ. Trimming removed 4 bases from V and 8 bases from J, with 16 bases in between. CDR3 DNA: TGCGCCAGCAGCGAGGGATACAGGGATCAGCAGTACTTC. Its translation: CASSEGYRDQQYF.

The CDR3, as DNA: TGTGCCAGCAGTCCCGCCGATCAAGCCTACGAGCAGTACTTC. This encodes CASSPADQAYEQYF. The rearrangement joins TRBV28 to TRBJ2-7, with D unclear. The CDR3 consists of 14 residues. Germline CDR1 reads MDHEN; CDR2 reads SYDVKM. The V gene lost 5 bases and the J gene lost 2 bases, with 13 bases spanning the gap.

As concerns this clone: The DNA is left out, because the CDR3 cannot be placed on it with certainty; the CDR3 is given as TCRdb lists it. This chain links TRBV12-1 with TRBJ2-3; TRBD2, the table's D call, was not compared with the DNA. TRBV12-1 is a listed pseudogene. The CDR3 spans 20 residues, counting both ends. The CDR3 is CASSFAHGTLERGSTDTQYF.

The chain joins TRBV9 to TRBJ2-1; TRBD2 matches at 8 bases. The CDR3 contains 16 residues. Germline V gives CDR1 SGDLS, CDR2 YYNGEE. V shed 1 base and J 6 bases; nucleotides not matched to a gene: 9. As DNA, the CDR3 is TGTGCCAGCAGCGTACCCGGACTAGCCCCTGCCAATGAGCAGTTCTTC. It is translated as CASSVPGLAPANEQFF.

The chain joins TRBV7-6 to TRBJ2-2, with D perhaps TRBD2 (6 bases). V shed 4 bases and J shed 0 bases, with 12 bases lying between them. Germline CDR1 reads SGHVS; CDR2 reads FNYEAQ. The CDR3 covers 16 residues. This chain's CDR3 is CASSSNERANTGELFF. CDR3 nucleotide sequence: TGTGCCAGCAGCTCCAACGAGCGGGCGAACACCGGGGAGCTGTTTTTT. Based on the CDR3 plus reference TRBV7-6 and TRBJ2-2, the full variable domain is GAGVSQSPRYKVTKRGQDVALRCDPISGHVSLYWYRQALGQGPEFLTYFNYEAQQDKSGLPNDRFSAERPEGSISTLTIQRTEQRDSAMYRCASSSNERANTGELFFGEGSRLTVL.

This chain uses TRBV7-8 with TRBJ2-7; a weak D match, TRBD2 (5 bases). V lost 3 bases and J lost 6, with 12 bases in between. CDR1 and CDR2 (germline): SGHVS, FQNEAQ. CDR3 length: 13 amino acids. CDR3 loop: CASSLRVFREQYF. The CDR3 DNA reads as TGTGCCAGCAGCTTGAGGGTTTTCCGCGAGCAGTACTTC.

This clone was picked up a small number of times. This chain connects TRBV7-2 to TRBJ2-2, with unresolved D. Germline assignment: CDR1 SGHTA and CDR2 FQGNSA. The CDR3 loop spans 16 amino acids. V was pared by 5 bases and J by 0 bases, with 13 bases between. Here the CDR3 reads CASSPSALSNTGELFF. CDR3 sequence (DNA): TGTGCCAGCAGCCCCTCGGCCCTTTCGAACACCGGGGAGCTGTTTTTT.

This chain links TRBV10-3 with TRBJ2-1; TRBD2 aligns across 9 bases. CDR3 length equals 16 residues. In germline, CDR1 is ENHRY, CDR2 SYGVKD. The junction had 7 bases not matched to a gene; V was cut back by 3 bases and J by 4 bases. The CDR3 region is CAISDLVAGAYNEQFF. The DNA for the CDR3 is TGTGCCATCAGTGATTTGGTAGCGGGAGCTTACAATGAGCAGTTCTTC.

This clone was detected only a few times. The genes are TRBV19 and TRBJ1-2; TRBD1 is a possible D gene (5 bases). The CDR3 sequence is 13 residues long. The germline CDR1 and CDR2 sequences are LNHDA and SQIVND (reference sequence). Trimming removed 3 bases at V and 4 bases at J, with 9 bases between. CDR3 nucleotide sequence: TGTGCCAGTAGTATGCAGGGATCCTATGGCTACACCTTC. This codes for CASSMQGSYGYTF.

At least ten counts were recorded for this clone. The chain joins TRBV2 to TRBJ1-2; no definite D call. Germline V lookup: CDR1 SNHLY, CDR2 FYNNEI. V shed 4 bases and J shed 4 bases, with 7 bases lying between them. The CDR3 length is 12 residues. This CDR3 reads CASSVGGYGYTF. CDR3 coding DNA: TGTGCCAGCAGTGTGGGCGGCTATGGCTACACCTTC.

The V and J genes are TRBV29-1 and TRBJ1-5; 10 positions match TRBD1. The trim removed 6 bases at V and 5 bases at J, leaving 4 bases unmatched. Per the germline V gene, CDR1 is SQVTM and CDR2 is ANQGSEA. The length of the CDR3 is 13 residues. The CDR3 reads CSVRTGGDQPQHF. The CDR3 region has the DNA TGCAGCGTAAGGACAGGGGGTGATCAGCCCCAGCATTTT.

The chain couples TRBV7-9 to TRBJ2-3; D gene uncertain. V lost 5 bases and J lost 5, with 14 bases in between. The CDR3 loop spans 14 amino acids. Germline assignment: CDR1 SEHNR and CDR2 FQNEAQ (reference sequence). CDR3 in DNA: TGTGCCAGCAGCCCCCCTGCATCGGGAGATACGCAGTATTTT. Translating it yields CASSPPASGDTQYF. Together with reference TRBV7-9 and TRBJ2-3, the CDR3 gives the full variable domain: DTGVSQNPRHKITKRGQNVTFRCDPISEHNRLYWYRQTLGQGPEFLTYFQNEAQLEKSRLLSDRFSAERPKGSFSTLEIQRTEQGDSAMYLCASSPPASGDTQYFGPGTRLTVL.

This clone was picked up a small number of times. This chain links TRBV30 with TRBJ1-4, with a possible D match to TRBD1 (5 bases). CDR1 is GTSNPN, CDR2 SVGIG, per germline (reference sequence). The CDR3 is made up of 13 amino acids. V dropped 2 bases and J dropped 7 bases, with 11 bases sitting between them. CDR3 in DNA: TGTGCCTGGAGTTTAGGGGTGGGTGAAAAACTGTTTTTT. Amino acid sequence: CAWSLGVGEKLFF.

This clone was detected a few times. The rearrangement uses TRBV27 and TRBJ2-7; TRBD2 matches 8 bases. CDR1 and CDR2 from the germline V gene are MNHEY and SMNVEV (reference sequence). This CDR3 has 15 amino acids. The ends lost 4 bases at V and 2 bases at J; junction bases unmatched: 7. In DNA form, the CDR3 reads TGTGCCAGCAGTTCCCCGGGGGGGGTCGCCTACGAGCAGTACTTC. As protein: CASSSPGGVAYEQYF.

This clone was found once. The V and J genes are TRBV6-5 and TRBJ2-5, with D perhaps matching TRBD2 (6 bases). With the DNA end fitting TRBJ2-7 better, the J assignment may be wrong. This CDR3 region has 13 residues. Germline V gene data show CDR1 as MNHEY and CDR2 as SVGAGI. The DNA of the CDR3 is TGTGCCGCCCACCGGAGGGTCGGTGGCGAGCAGTACTTC. It is translated as CAAHRRVGGEQYF.